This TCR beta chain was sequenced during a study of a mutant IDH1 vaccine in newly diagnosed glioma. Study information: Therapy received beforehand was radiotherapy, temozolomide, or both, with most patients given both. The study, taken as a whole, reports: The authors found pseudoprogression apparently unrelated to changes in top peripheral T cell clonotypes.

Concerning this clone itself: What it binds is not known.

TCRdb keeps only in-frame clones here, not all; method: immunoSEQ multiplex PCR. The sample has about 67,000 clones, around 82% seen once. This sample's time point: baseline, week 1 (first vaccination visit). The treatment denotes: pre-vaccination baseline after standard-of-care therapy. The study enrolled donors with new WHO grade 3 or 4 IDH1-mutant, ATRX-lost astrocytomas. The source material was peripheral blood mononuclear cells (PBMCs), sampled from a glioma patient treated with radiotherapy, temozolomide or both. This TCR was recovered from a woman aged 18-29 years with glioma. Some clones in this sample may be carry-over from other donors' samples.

CDR3 coding DNA: TGTGCCAGCAGCCTCCTACAGGGGGCGCGCAATTCACCCCTCCACTTT. This translates into CASSLLQGARNSPLHF. V usage is TRBV5-4 and J usage is TRBJ1-6; the match to TRBD1 covers 9 bases. J was trimmed by 7 bases and V by 4 bases; bases with no gene match: 9. Germline V lookup: CDR1 SGHNT, CDR2 YYREEE (reference sequence). The CDR3 is made up of 16 amino acids.